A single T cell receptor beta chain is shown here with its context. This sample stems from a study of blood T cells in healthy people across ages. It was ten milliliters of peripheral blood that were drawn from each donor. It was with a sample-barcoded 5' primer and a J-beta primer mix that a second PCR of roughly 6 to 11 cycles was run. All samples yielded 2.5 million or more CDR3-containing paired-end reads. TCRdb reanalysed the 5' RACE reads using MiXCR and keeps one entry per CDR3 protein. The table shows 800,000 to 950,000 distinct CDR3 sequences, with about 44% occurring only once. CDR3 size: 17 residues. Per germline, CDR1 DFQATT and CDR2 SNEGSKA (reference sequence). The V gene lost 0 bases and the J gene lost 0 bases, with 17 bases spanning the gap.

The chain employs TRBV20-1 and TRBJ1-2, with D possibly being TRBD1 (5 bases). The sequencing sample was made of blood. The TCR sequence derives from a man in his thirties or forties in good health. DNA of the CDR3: TGCAGTGCTAGAGAACGGGGGGAGTCCCCCTCTAACTATGGCTACACCTTC. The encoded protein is CSARERGESPSNYGYTF.